The 17 T cell receptor beta chains reported below all come from one sample, sequenced in a study of blood T cell repertoires in COVID-19. Produced via immunoSEQ multiplex PCR; TCRdb's table is partial and in-frame only. The sample yields roughly 300,000 clones, 75% to 95% seen once. Source material: PBMCs or T cells enriched from blood (not recorded which). The receptor source for this set is a woman aged 25 to 39 who had recovered from COVID-19.

This chain connects TRBV3-1 (or the pseudogene TRBV3-2) to TRBJ2-7, with D possibly matching TRBD2 (5 bases). CDR3 length: 16 residues. The germline V gene encodes CDR1 LGHDT and CDR2 YNNKEL (reference sequence). Trimming removed 1 base from V and 7 bases from J, with 20 bases in between. CDR3 sequence (DNA): TGTGCCAGCAGCCAAGTCCTCAGCGGTGCCTCGAGGGAGCAGTACTTC. This sequence encodes CASSQVLSGASREQYF.

The chain combines TRBV6-5 with TRBJ2-1; weak D call: TRBD2 (7 bases). This CDR3 is built from 13 residues. The V gene lost 7 bases and the J gene lost 8 bases, with 15 bases spanning the gap. Germline CDR1 MNHEY, CDR2 SVGAGI. CDR3 bases: TGTGCCAGCACTAGGGGGAGGGCCGATGAGCAGTTCTTC. Translation gives CASTRGRADEQFF.

The chain links TRBV3-1 (or the pseudogene TRBV3-2) to TRBJ2-1; TRBD2 matches at 9 bases. From germline, CDR1 is LGHDT and CDR2 YNNKEL (reference sequence). The CDR3 is 16 residues long. The ends lost 3 bases at V and 5 bases at J; junction bases unmatched: 8. The CDR3 DNA reads TGTGCCAGCAGCCAGGTCGCGGGAGGGCCTGACAATGAGCAGTTCTTC. Translation: CASSQVAGGPDNEQFF.

The chain links TRBV7-2 to TRBJ2-1, with a tentative D call TRBD2 (6 bases). The V and J ends lost 1 base and 15 bases respectively, with 16 bases between them. The CDR3 length is 13 residues. Germline V gene data show CDR1 as SGHTA and CDR2 as FQGNSA. CDR3 protein: CASSLGPGSEGFF. The CDR3, as DNA: TGTGCCAGCAGCTTAGGGCCGGGGTCGGAGGGGTTCTTC.

The rearrangement joins TRBV11-3 to TRBJ2-1; 7 bases fit TRBD2. Trimming removed 3 bases from V and 6 bases from J; junction bases left unmatched: 5. Looked up from germline, CDR1 is SGHNT and CDR2 is YENEEA. The CDR3 contains 14 residues. CDR3 sequence: CASSFEGGLNEQFF. The CDR3 DNA is TGTGCCAGCAGCTTTGAGGGAGGGCTCAATGAGCAGTTCTTC. The whole variable domain, remainder taken from reference TRBV11-3 and TRBJ2-1, is EAGVVQSPRYKIIEKKQPVAFWCNPISGHNTLYWYLQNLGQGPELLIRYENEEAVDDSQLPKDRFSAERLKGVDSTLKIQPAELGDSAVYLCASSFEGGLNEQFFGPGTRLTVL.

The chain employs TRBV6-5 and TRBJ2-7, with 8 bases aligning to TRBD2. From germline, CDR1 is MNHEY and CDR2 SVGAGI. Trimming at V came to 6 bases and at J to 6 bases, leaving 10 bases not matched to a gene. The CDR3 sequence is 14 residues long. The CDR3 spells CASRINREGREQYF. DNA for the CDR3: TGTGCCAGCAGGATCAATCGGGAGGGTCGCGAGCAGTACTTC.

This chain joins TRBV27 and TRBJ2-2, with unresolved D. V lost 5 bases to trimming and J lost 0 bases, with 4 bases between them. This CDR3 contains 13 residues. Germline values: CDR1 MNHEY, CDR2 SMNVEV (reference sequence). The CDR3: CASSLANTGELFF. CDR3 in DNA: TGTGCCAGCAGTCTCGCGAACACCGGGGAGCTGTTTTTT.

This clone was counted a single time. This rearrangement joins TRBV5-1 to TRBJ2-1; 7 bases map to TRBD2. V trimming: 0 bases; J trimming: 4 bases; junction bases outside the gene matches: 7. The CDR3 is 16 residues long. Germline V gene data show CDR1 as SGHRS and CDR2 as YFSETQ. The CDR3 DNA reads as TGCGCCAGCAGCTTGGGTCCTAGCGGAGTTTACAATGAGCAGTTCTTC. As protein: CASSLGPSGVYNEQFF.

J is TRBJ2-5 and V is TRBV7-8; D perhaps matches TRBD1 (6 bases). Trimming stripped 4 bases from V and 2 bases from J, with 17 bases between. There are 16 residues in the CDR3. CDR1 is SGHVS and CDR2 is FQNEAQ in the germline V gene. As DNA, the CDR3 is TGTGCCAGCAGCTACCCGGACAGACTGATTCAAGAGACCCAGTACTTC. Translated, it gives CASSYPDRLIQETQYF. Filled out from reference TRBV7-8 and TRBJ2-5, the complete variable domain reads GAGVSQSPRYKVAKRGQDVALRCDPISGHVSLFWYQQALGQGPEFLTYFQNEAQLDKSGLPSDRFFAERPEGSVSTLKIQRTQQEDSAVYLCASSYPDRLIQETQYFGPGTRLLVL.

V is TRBV5-4 and J is TRBJ2-5; TRBD2 agrees at 7 bases. Germline CDR1 SGHNT, CDR2 YYREEE (reference sequence). This CDR3 comprises 13 residues. With V trimmed by 4 bases and J by 5 bases, 5 bases remained unmatched. CDR3 in DNA: TGTGCCAGCAGCCCGGGGGGACTGGAGACCCAGTACTTC. Translating it yields CASSPGGLETQYF.

This chain uses TRBV10-1 with TRBJ2-1, with 8 bases aligning to TRBD2. With V trimmed by 2 bases and J by 3 bases, 6 bases remained unmatched. This CDR3 has 16 amino acids. Germline CDR1 and CDR2: WNHNN and SYGVQD (reference sequence). CDR3 DNA sequence: TGCGCCAGCAGTGAGACGGTCGGGAGGGTCTACAATGAGCAGTTCTTC. It is translated as CASSETVGRVYNEQFF.

The rearrangement joins TRBV24-1 to TRBJ2-7; tentative D call: TRBD1 (7 bases). The germline gives CDR1 KGHDR, CDR2 SFDVKD. V gave up 2 bases and J gave up 5 bases, with 15 bases separating them. This CDR3 region has 15 residues. CDR3 bases: TGTGCCACCAGTGATTCCATACAGGGGAGGCACGAGCAGTACTTC. This codes for CATSDSIQGRHEQYF.

This rearrangement joins TRBV28 to TRBJ2-2, with TRBD1 as a possible D gene (6 bases). Trimming removed 2 bases from V and 0 bases from J, with 10 bases in between. This CDR3 is built from 16 residues. The germline V gene has CDR1 MDHEN and CDR2 SYDVKM. The CDR3 sequence is CASSLRTVANTGELFF. The CDR3 DNA reads TGTGCCAGCAGTTTACGGACAGTCGCGAACACCGGGGAGCTGTTTTTT.

This chain links TRBV18 with TRBJ2-7, with 11 bases fitting TRBD2. Per the germline V gene, CDR1 is KGHSH and CDR2 is LQKENI. The CDR3 loop spans 14 amino acids. V shed 2 bases, J shed 4 bases, and the junction held 1 base outside the gene matches. CDR3: CASSPTSGSYEQYF. CDR3 bases: TGTGCCAGCTCACCAACTAGCGGGAGTTACGAGCAGTACTTC.

This clone has only one observation. This chain uses TRBV6-5 with TRBJ2-1; the match to TRBD2 covers 8 bases. This CDR3 has 15 residues. Per the germline V gene, CDR1 is MNHEY and CDR2 is SVGAGI. J was trimmed by 4 bases and V by 9 bases; bases with no gene match: 11. The CDR3 is CASRAPTSAYNEQFF. CDR3 nucleotides: TGTGCCAGTCGTGCCCCGACTAGCGCTTACAATGAGCAGTTCTTC.

This clone has a handful of counts. The chain is built from TRBV7-9 and TRBJ1-1, with D possibly being TRBD1 (5 bases). Per the germline V gene, CDR1 is SEHNR and CDR2 is FQNEAQ (reference sequence). The CDR3 runs to 13 residues. V lost 7 bases and J 0 bases, leaving 9 bases between the germline ends. CDR3 nucleotides: TGTGCCAGCACTACAGGTTTGAACACTGAAGCTTTCTTT. It translates to CASTTGLNTEAFF. The full variable domain, in which reference TRBV7-9 and TRBJ1-1 provide the parts outside the CDR3, is DTGVSQNPRHKITKRGQNVTFRCDPISEHNRLYWYRQTLGQGPEFLTYFQNEAQLEKSRLLSDRFSAERPKGSFSTLEIQRTEQGDSAMYLCASTTGLNTEAFFGQGTRLTVV.

This chain connects TRBV6-5 to TRBJ2-6; a weak D match, TRBD1 (6 bases). The V gene's germline CDR1 is MNHEY and CDR2 SVGAGI. The CDR3 has 16 amino acids. V was cut by 2 bases and J by 3 bases, with 11 bases left in between. The DNA for the CDR3 is TGTGCCAGCAGTTACGGTGGGGGCGATGGGGCCAACGTCCTGACTTTC. This translates into CASSYGGGDGANVLTF.